The 19 T cell receptor beta chains given below trace back to one sample, sequenced in a study of T cell repertoires in cytomegalovirus infection. TCRdb passed the reads through MiXCR, listing each CDR3 protein once. The sample contains approximately 750,000 distinct CDR3 sequences, about 40% of which appear only once. Specimen: PBMCs. These receptor sequences come from a human donor in good health (CMV status not recorded). Some clones in this sample may be carry-over from other donors' samples.

This clonotype was found a few times. The chain employs TRBV4-1 and TRBJ2-7, with 7 nucleotides matching TRBD1. The CDR3 is 15 residues long. J lost 3 bases, V lost 3 bases, and 8 bases had no gene match. The germline gives CDR1 MGHRA, CDR2 YSYEKL. The CDR3 sequence is CASSQDPGQIYEQYF. CDR3 DNA sequence: TGCGCCAGCAGCCAGGATCCGGGACAGATCTACGAGCAGTACTTC.

The sample holds many counts of this clonotype. This chain connects TRBV7-2 to TRBJ2-1; D may be TRBD1 (6 bases). The CDR3 consists of 15 residues. Germline V lookup: CDR1 SGHTA, CDR2 FQGNSA. The ends were cut back, 1 base at V and 4 bases at J, with 11 bases in the middle. CDR3 sequence (DNA): TGTGCCAGCAGCTTAGGTGGACAGATTTACAATGAGCAGTTCTTC. Protein: CASSLGGQIYNEQFF.

The gene calls are TRBV24-1 and TRBJ2-1; 12 bases are a match to TRBD1. The V gene end was trimmed by 5 bases and the J gene end by 9 bases; junction bases not matched to a gene: 10. The CDR3 has 16 amino acids. Germline values: CDR1 KGHDR, CDR2 SFDVKD. CDR3 sequence: CATSGLPGQGAIEQFF. The CDR3 region has the DNA TGTGCCACCAGTGGTCTCCCGGGACAGGGGGCCATTGAGCAGTTCTTC.

In this sample, this clonotype turned up many times. The chain combines TRBV18 with TRBJ2-1, with no clear D. V lost 8 bases to trimming and J lost 5 bases, with 7 bases between them. This CDR3 is built from 11 residues. Germline loops: CDR1 KGHSH, CDR2 LQKENI. The CDR3: CASSPDNEQFF. For the CDR3, the DNA is TGTGCCAGCAGCCCAGACAATGAGCAGTTCTTC.

This clonotype was counted between two and nine times. The rearrangement joins TRBV12-3 or TRBV12-4 to TRBJ1-1; no definite D call. V lost 10 bases to trimming and J lost 1 base, with 19 bases between them. There are 15 residues in the CDR3. The chain's CDR3 is CATARAASWNTEAFF. CDR3 in DNA: TGTGCCACCGCGCGGGCAGCCTCATGGAACACTGAAGCTTTCTTT.

J is TRBJ2-1 and V is TRBV4-1, with 8 positions matching TRBD1. With 8 bases clipped from V and 2 bases from J, the junction kept 8 bases outside the gene matches. Per germline, CDR1 MGHRA and CDR2 YSYEKL. The CDR3 spans 15 residues. The CDR3 DNA follows: TGCGCCAGCGCACCCGGGACAGGTACCTACAATGAGCAGTTCTTC. It encodes CASAPGTGTYNEQFF.

This clonotype has just a few counts. The rearrangement links TRBV29-1 to TRBJ1-4; 9 bases map to TRBD1. Germline V gene data show CDR1 as SQVTM and CDR2 as ANQGSEA. The trim removed 6 bases at V and 10 bases at J, leaving 9 bases unmatched. The CDR3 is 13 amino acids. The CDR3 DNA sequence: TGCAGCGTAACCGACAGGGGGAGGGCAAAACTGTTTTTT. Translating it yields CSVTDRGRAKLFF.

This clonotype occurred a few times. V and J are TRBV6-6 and TRBJ2-3; D is undetermined. V lost 7 bases and J 2 bases, leaving 13 bases between the germline ends. Germline V CDR1 and CDR2: MNHNY, SVGAGI (reference sequence). This CDR3 contains 14 residues. This chain's CDR3 is CASTLWANTDTQYF. The CDR3 nucleotides are TGTGCCAGCACCCTCTGGGCGAACACAGATACGCAGTATTTT.

This clonotype came up a few times. This chain joins TRBV7-2 and TRBJ1-4; 7 bases map to TRBD1. The trim removed 5 bases at V and 4 bases at J, leaving 4 bases unmatched. The CDR3 length is 14 residues. CDR1 SGHTA and CDR2 FQGNSA come from the germline V gene. The CDR3 loop reads CASSPRQGNEKLFF. In nucleotides, the CDR3 is TGTGCCAGCAGCCCCCGACAGGGTAATGAAAAACTGTTTTTT.

The rearrangement uses TRBV6-1 and TRBJ2-5; either TRBD1 or TRBD2 may fit D (5 bases each). V was pared by 4 bases and J by 4 bases, with 19 bases between. Per germline, CDR1 MNHNS and CDR2 SASEGT. CDR3 length: 16 residues. CDR3 in amino acids: CASSGGTVALRETQYF. CDR3 in DNA: TGTGCCAGCAGTGGAGGGACGGTGGCTCTTCGAGAGACCCAGTACTTC.

The sample holds many counts of this clonotype. This chain's CDR3 is CASSLQPGRSTDTQYF. The CDR3 bases are TGTGCCAGCAGCCTACAACCGGGACGGAGCACAGATACGCAGTATTTT. J is TRBJ2-3 and V is TRBV14; D is possibly TRBD1 or TRBD2 (5 bases each). Germline V gene lookup returns CDR1 SGHDN and CDR2 FVKESK. V lost 4 bases, J lost 0 bases, and 14 bases lay in between. This CDR3 is 16 amino acids long.

The rearrangement links TRBV2 to TRBJ1-5, with D possibly being TRBD1 (5 bases). Trimming took off 8 bases at V and 3 bases at J, with 11 bases between the two ends. This CDR3 is built from 13 residues. In germline, CDR1 is SNHLY, CDR2 FYNNEI. The CDR3 DNA follows: TGTGCCAGCGTGACAGAACTCAATCAGCCCCAGCATTTT. It yields the protein CASVTELNQPQHF.

The CDR3 loop reads CASSQGDRHTDTQYF. CDR3 nucleotides: TGTGCCAGCAGCCAAGGGGACAGGCACACAGATACGCAGTATTTT. This chain connects TRBV14 to TRBJ2-3; 8 positions agree with TRBD1. Losses at the gene ends were 1 base for V and 2 bases for J; bases not matched to a gene: 2. CDR3 length equals 15 residues. CDR1 is SGHDN and CDR2 is FVKESK in the germline V gene.

V and J are TRBV4-1 and TRBJ1-6, with D perhaps matching TRBD1 (5 bases). Germline V gene data show CDR1 as MGHRA and CDR2 as YSYEKL. Between the trimmed V and J ends, which lost 0 bases and 8 bases, there was a span of 14 bases. The CDR3 runs 16 residues. The CDR3 coding sequence is TGCGCCAGCAGCCAAGAACAGGCCCGGCGGGATTCACCCCTCCACTTT. It yields the protein CASSQEQARRDSPLHF.

The V call is TRBV25-1, the J call TRBJ2-2; perhaps D is TRBD1 or TRBD2 (5 bases each). The CDR3 is made up of 16 amino acids. Per the germline V gene, CDR1 is MGHDK and CDR2 is SYGVNS. The V and J ends lost 1 base and 1 base respectively, with 10 bases between them. The DNA for the CDR3 is TGTGCCAGCAGTGAATTGGGGGATGGGAACACCGGGGAGCTGTTTTTT. Amino acids: CASSELGDGNTGELFF.

This clonotype was recorded many times. This rearrangement joins TRBV7-2 to TRBJ1-2, with D maybe TRBD1 (5 bases). Deletions cut 7 bases from V and 3 bases from J, with 15 bases between. Germline V CDR1 and CDR2: SGHTA, FQGNSA. The length of the CDR3 is 14 residues. The CDR3 region has the DNA TGTGCCAGCACCACCCCCGGGACCTACTATGGCTACACCTTC. Translated: CASTTPGTYYGYTF.

This clonotype was seen only a few times. The J gene is TRBJ2-7, the V gene TRBV7-2; TRBD1 is a possible D gene (6 bases). Germline V CDR1 and CDR2: SGHTA, FQGNSA. V dropped 1 base and J dropped 11 bases, with 15 bases sitting between them. The CDR3 totals 13 residues. The CDR3 here is CASSLDFPGHKYF. The DNA for the CDR3 is TGTGCCAGCAGCTTAGACTTTCCGGGACATAAGTACTTC.

This clonotype was seen more than once but under ten times. The rearrangement uses TRBV27 and TRBJ1-6; D is unclear. CDR1 and CDR2 from the germline V gene are MNHEY and SMNVEV (reference sequence). With 1 base removed from V and 6 bases from J, the gap between germline ends came to 16 bases. The CDR3 consists of 17 residues. The CDR3, as DNA: TGTGCCAGCAGTTTATTAGTCCGGAATTGGCTTAATTCACCCCTCCACTTT. It encodes CASSLLVRNWLNSPLHF.

This clonotype was counted a few times. The chain recombines TRBV7-8 with TRBJ1-1; D is perhaps TRBD1 (6 bases). CDR3 length: 13 residues. V was trimmed by 5 bases and J by 5 bases, leaving 12 bases between them. CDR1 is SGHVS and CDR2 is FQNEAQ in the germline V gene. The CDR3 loop reads CASSSPTGTEAFF. The CDR3 coding sequence is TGTGCCAGCAGCAGCCCCACAGGGACTGAAGCTTTCTTT. The whole variable domain, filled in from reference TRBV7-8 and TRBJ1-1, reads GAGVSQSPRYKVAKRGQDVALRCDPISGHVSLFWYQQALGQGPEFLTYFQNEAQLDKSGLPSDRFFAERPEGSVSTLKIQRTQQEDSAVYLCASSSPTGTEAFFGQGTRLTVV.